The 2 T cell receptor beta chains below all came from one sample that was sequenced in a study of T cell responses to AZD1222 COVID-19 vaccine. Here immunoSEQ multiplex PCR was the method, and the copy in TCRdb shows in-frame clones only, minus some. Of around 150,000 clones in the sample, 91% were seen once. The sequences come from peripheral blood, collected 28 days after the second AZD1222 dose. These receptors all come from an adult who received the AZD1222 COVID-19 vaccine.

This clone was detected once. The chain couples TRBV2 to TRBJ2-3; 8 nucleotides agree with TRBD1. Germline lookup yields CDR1 SNHLY and CDR2 FYNNEI. The CDR3 covers 13 residues. V gave up 6 bases and J gave up 6 bases; unmatched junction bases: 5. The CDR3 loop is CASSPQGVDTQYF. In DNA form, the CDR3 reads TGTGCCAGCAGCCCACAGGGGGTGGATACGCAGTATTTT.

This clone was seen just once. The chain combines TRBV3-1 (or the pseudogene TRBV3-2) with TRBJ2-3; D possibly corresponds to TRBD1 (6 bases). The V end was cut by 7 bases, the J end by 2 bases, with 22 bases between. The CDR3 loop spans 17 amino acids. The germline V gene has CDR1 LGHDT and CDR2 YNNKEL (reference sequence). The CDR3 loop is CASNFLGAGSDTDTQYF. CDR3 in DNA: TGTGCCAGCAACTTCCTGGGGGCAGGTTCGGACACAGATACGCAGTATTTT.